This note documents a single T cell receptor (beta chain) sequence. The entry originates in a study of blood T cells in healthy people across ages. CDR1 is SQVTM and CDR2 is ANQGSEA in the germline V gene. J gave up 7 bases and V 8 bases, and 11 bases lay outside the gene matches. CDR3 length: 14 residues. Together with a sample-barcoded 5' primer, a J-beta primer mix was included in a second PCR lasting about 7 to 11 cycles. MiXCR was run by TCRdb on the 5' RACE reads, yielding one entry per CDR3 protein. The sample consists of about 1.5 million distinct CDR3 sequences, roughly two fifths of them appearing once.

V is TRBV29-1 and J is TRBJ2-1, with 10 bases fitting TRBD1. The specimen was blood. This receptor was obtained from a woman aged 18-30 years in good health. The CDR3 is CSPFGTGALNEQFF. CDR3 DNA sequence: TGCAGCCCGTTCGGGACAGGGGCCTTGAATGAGCAGTTCTTC.